This TCR beta chain stems from a study of technical replicates of blood from a handful of donors. CDR3 length equals 14 residues. The V gene's germline CDR1 is SGHRS and CDR2 YFSETQ. Losses at the gene ends were 1 base for V and 7 bases for J; bases not matched to a gene: 5. Generated by immunoSEQ multiplex PCR, the TCRdb table keeps only in-frame clones and is missing some. The data contain around 80,000 clones, roughly 98% of them singletons. The TCR originated in a human donor in good health. The chain uses TRBV5-1 and TRBJ1-2; 9 bases are a match to TRBD1. The specimen sequenced was T cells isolated from PBMCs. CDR3 amino acids: CASSLKGTGSGYTF. The CDR3 DNA is TGCGCCAGCAGCTTGAAAGGGACAGGGAGTGGCTACACCTTC.